This TCR beta chain originates from a study of blood T cell repertoires in COVID-19 (dated by TCRdb to 2018 to 2021). For the wider study: Samples from collaborators originated in the United States, Italy and Spain and spanned both the acute and convalescent phases of COVID-19. The material from the prospective study consisted of cDNA or gDNA derived from T cells, B-cell-depleted T cells, or PBMCs. Subjects who had been exposed to COVID-19, were actively infected with it, or had recovered from it provided the deeply sampled blood TCRbeta repertoires that made up the dataset. The repertoires were released in a freely available public database intended as a resource for research on the immune response to SARS-CoV-2. The samples were drawn from two sources: the first 160 participants of the ongoing ImmuneRACE study, and 1,200 or so subjects contributed by 6 global collaborators. A de-identified subject ID, COVID-19 status, age in years and sex were almost always included in the sample metadata. Where available, HLA class I and class II types were obtained from metadata supplied by the sample provider rather than from assay-based typing.

TCRbeta CDR3 regions were amplified from genomic DNA by means of the immunoSEQ Assay, a bias-controlled multiplex PCR. Regarding the original processing steps: The number of nucleated cells in each sample was estimated by amplification of reference gene primers within the assay. Sequence reads were collapsed and filtered to measure the absolute abundance of every unique TCRbeta CDR3 rearrangement. For each sample, productive Simpson clonality was calculated as the square root of Simpson's diversity index over productive rearrangements. Here the immuneACCESS table is served through TCRdb, limited to in-frame sequences with V and J called. Missing clones are a known gap in these copies; in checked studies unresolved V genes cover under half, and the rest lacks a known reason. That table furnishes V, J and clone size, whereas the DNA furnished D and trimming. The sample table lists more than 75,000 clones, roughly four fifths of them with a count of one. The top ten constitute around 12% of the sample.

General findings and caveats noted by the study authors: Clinical and demographic metadata were provided uncurated, with the amount varying by source and participant.

With regard to this clone: Its antigen remains unidentified. It has no much larger one-base neighbor in the sample; base qualities were not kept.

V is reduced by 4 bases and J by 4 bases, leaving a spacing of 19 bases between them. Taken from cysteine to phenylalanine, the CDR3 has 17 residues. Only the CDR3 DNA is retained, 51 bases long and in frame from the first base. Per the germline V gene, KGHSH is the CDR1 and LQKENI is the CDR2. The collaborating institutions used their own protocols to collect whole blood in K2EDTA tubes. For TCRbeta analysis, collaborator samples were shipped as frozen whole blood, as isolated PBMCs, or as DNA extracted from either sample type. Recombination connected TRBV18 to TRBJ1-4; a weak D assignment points to TRBD1 (5 bases agree). Source material: peripheral blood. This clonotype was sampled from a human donor in a cohort sampled during active COVID-19. The sequenced DNA is TGTGCCAGCTCACTGAGCGGGGTTCAGGGAGATAATGAAAAACTGTTTTTT. This encodes CASSLSGVQGDNEKLFF.